Presented here are 28 T cell receptor beta chains from one specimen sequenced in a study of blood T cell repertoires in COVID-19. Generated by immunoSEQ multiplex PCR, the TCRdb table keeps only in-frame clones and is missing some. The data hold 200,000 to 250,000 clones, with 82% observed a single time. The sample taken for sequencing was peripheral blood. The origin of the receptors is a woman of 80 years or more with COVID-19, enrolled during active disease.

The chain combines TRBV4-1 with TRBJ1-1; 8 bases line up with TRBD1. After removal of 1 base from V and 1 base from J, the junction contained 8 bases not matched to a gene. Germline V CDR1 and CDR2: MGHRA, YSYEKL. This CDR3 region has 17 residues. CDR3 protein: CASSQGFPGQANTEAFF. In nucleotides, the CDR3 is TGCGCCAGCAGCCAAGGATTCCCGGGACAGGCGAACACTGAAGCTTTCTTT.

V is TRBV2 and J is TRBJ1-5, with 10 bases matching TRBD1. Trimming at V came to 2 bases and at J to 0 bases, leaving 4 bases not matched to a gene. The CDR3 runs 17 residues. Germline loops: CDR1 SNHLY, CDR2 FYNNEI. The CDR3: CASSEPGQGYSNQPQHF. The CDR3 nucleotides read TGTGCCAGCAGTGAACCGGGACAGGGGTATAGCAATCAGCCCCAGCATTTT.

The chain has TRBV27 and TRBJ2-5; 10 bases align to TRBD2. Germline-derived CDR1 and CDR2 are MNHEY and SMNVEV (reference sequence). The ends lost 2 bases at V and 5 bases at J; junction bases unmatched: 11. The CDR3 is 17 residues long. CDR3 amino acids: CASSLTGLAGAVETQYF. The CDR3 DNA is TGTGCCAGCAGTTTAACCGGGCTAGCGGGAGCGGTCGAGACCCAGTACTTC.

The chain combines TRBV28 with TRBJ2-5; TRBD2 matches at 8 bases. This CDR3 comprises 16 residues. V lost 2 bases to trimming and J lost 3 bases; unmatched junction nucleotides: 8. Per germline, CDR1 MDHEN and CDR2 SYDVKM. The CDR3 DNA reads as TGTGCCAGCAGTTTAAGCCCCGGGACTAGGGAAGAGACCCAGTACTTC. Amino acids: CASSLSPGTREETQYF.

This chain uses TRBV19 with TRBJ1-5; a possible D gene is TRBD1 (6 bases). The germline V gene encodes CDR1 LNHDA and CDR2 SQIVND (reference sequence). The CDR3 is 12 residues long. The V and J ends lost 6 bases and 7 bases respectively, with 10 bases between them. CDR3 nucleotide sequence: TGTGCCAGTAGGGCAGGGGTGCAGCCCCAGCATTTT. Translated: CASRAGVQPQHF.

This chain joins TRBV2 and TRBJ1-2, with D possibly matching TRBD1 (5 bases). Germline V gene data show CDR1 as SNHLY and CDR2 as FYNNEI. The CDR3 spans 15 residues. The V end lost 1 base, the J end lost 4 bases, and 13 bases lay between the germline ends. Here the CDR3 reads CASSEGVPGPYGYTF. CDR3 in DNA: TGTGCCAGCAGTGAAGGGGTCCCAGGGCCCTATGGCTACACCTTC. Based on the CDR3 plus reference TRBV2 and TRBJ1-2, the full variable domain is EPEVTQTPSHQVTQMGQEVILRCVPISNHLYFYWYRQILGQKVEFLVSFYNNEISEKSEIFDDQFSVERPDGSNFTLKIRSTKLEDSAMYFCASSEGVPGPYGYTFGSGTRLTVV.

The chain combines TRBV3-1 (or the pseudogene TRBV3-2) with TRBJ1-1, with D possibly being TRBD1 (5 bases). Between the trimmed V and J ends, which lost 4 bases and 3 bases, there was a span of 12 bases. The germline V gene has CDR1 LGHDT and CDR2 YNNKEL (reference sequence). The CDR3 totals 14 residues. The CDR3 DNA is TGTGCCAGCAGCCCCTGGGGGGAGGACACTGAAGCTTTCTTT. It codes for CASSPWGEDTEAFF.

The chain recombines TRBV6-2 or TRBV6-3 with TRBJ2-2, with 8 bases matching TRBD1. Per the germline V gene, CDR1 is MNHEY and CDR2 is SVGEGT. This CDR3 has 17 residues. With 3 bases clipped from V and 3 bases from J, the junction kept 9 bases outside the gene matches. The CDR3 coding sequence is TGTGCCAGCAGTTATGAGGCAGGGGGCGCGTACACCGGGGAGCTGTTTTTT. The encoded protein is CASSYEAGGAYTGELFF.

In its sample, this clone was seen a few times. The chain is built from TRBV4-1 and TRBJ2-4, with 9 bases identical to TRBD1. This CDR3 comprises 17 residues. From germline, CDR1 is MGHRA and CDR2 YSYEKL. Trimming cost V 1 base and J 0 bases; bases outside gene matches: 4. CDR3 residues: CASSQGQGGVAKNIQYF. Here the CDR3 DNA reads TGCGCCAGCAGCCAAGGACAGGGGGGAGTAGCCAAAAACATTCAGTACTTC.

V and J are TRBV7-9 and TRBJ2-4; D unclear. V was trimmed by 4 bases and J by 8 bases, leaving 12 bases between them. Germline V gene sequence: CDR1 SEHNR, CDR2 FQNEAQ (reference sequence). The CDR3 is 13 amino acids. The CDR3 sequence: CASSSLYSDIQYF. The CDR3, as DNA: TGTGCCAGCAGCTCCCTCTACTCGGACATTCAGTACTTC.

This rearrangement joins TRBV12-3 or TRBV12-4 to TRBJ1-2; D is uncertain. The V end lost 3 bases, the J end lost 8 bases, and 10 bases lay between the germline ends. The CDR3 consists of 12 residues. DNA of the CDR3: TGTGCCAGCAGTTTCGGAGGCGTGGGCTACACCTTC. Its translation is CASSFGGVGYTF.

The rearrangement links TRBV5-5 to TRBJ2-7, with 10 bases aligning to TRBD2. The J segment lost 5 bases and the V segment lost 1 base, leaving 6 bases of the junction unmatched. Germline assignment: CDR1 SGHKS and CDR2 YYEKEE (reference sequence). CDR3 length equals 15 residues. The chain's CDR3 is CASSLYLAGVNEQYF. The CDR3 nucleotides read TGTGCCAGCAGCTTGTACCTAGCGGGAGTCAACGAGCAGTACTTC. The complete variable domain, with remaining parts taken from reference TRBV5-5 and TRBJ2-7, reads DAGVTQSPTHLIKTRGQQVTLRCSPISGHKSVSWYQQVLGQGPQFIFQYYEKEERGRGNFPDRFSARQFPNYSSELNVNALLLGDSALYLCASSLYLAGVNEQYFGPGTRLTVT.

This chain connects TRBV7-5 to TRBJ1-1. TRBV7-5 counts as a pseudogene. The CDR3 loop spans 13 amino acids. The CDR3 sequence: CARTEGAGTEAFF. The CDR3, as DNA: TGTGCCAGAACGGAGGGCGCAGGCACTGAAGCTTTCTTT.

J is TRBJ2-7 and V is TRBV5-1; TRBD1 matches 9 bases. The J segment lost 4 bases and the V segment lost 4 bases, leaving 6 bases of the junction unmatched. Germline V gene data show CDR1 as SGHRS and CDR2 as YFSETQ. The CDR3 is 14 amino acids. CDR3 nucleotide sequence: TGCGCCAGCAGCCGGACAGGGGAGGAGTACGAGCAGTACTTC. Amino acid sequence: CASSRTGEEYEQYF.

This chain uses TRBV18 with TRBJ1-3; D uncertain. The CDR3 covers 15 residues. Trimming took off 2 bases at V and 7 bases at J, with 15 bases between the two ends. CDR1 and CDR2 from the germline V gene are KGHSH and LQKENI. The CDR3 DNA is TGTGCCAGCTCACCAAACGGGCCCGGGGAGAACACCATATATTTT. The encoded protein is CASSPNGPGENTIYF. The variable domain in full, with the rest retrieved from reference TRBV18 and TRBJ1-3, is NAGVMQNPRHLVRRRGQEARLRCSPMKGHSHVYWYRQLPEEGLKFMVYLQKENIIDESGMPKERFSAEFPKEGPSILRIQQVVRGDSAAYFCASSPNGPGENTIYFGEGSWLTVV.

This clone came up once. The chain links TRBV7-3 to TRBJ2-2; D gene unclear. Germline-derived CDR1 and CDR2 are SGHTA and FQGTGA. CDR3 length: 14 amino acids. Between the trimmed V and J ends, which lost 1 base and 2 bases, there was a span of 5 bases. CDR3 loop: CASSLNLNTGELFF. The DNA for the CDR3 is TGTGCCAGCAGCTTAAACTTAAACACCGGGGAGCTGTTTTTT.

This chain links TRBV19 with TRBJ1-5; D gene ambiguous. This CDR3 has 15 amino acids. V dropped 9 bases and J dropped 7 bases, with 22 bases sitting between them. Germline CDR1 is LNHDA and CDR2 is SQIVND (reference sequence). CDR3 sequence: CARLSNQTPWQPQHF. CDR3 sequence (DNA): TGTGCCAGGCTGTCAAATCAGACACCATGGCAGCCCCAGCATTTT.

V usage is TRBV6-5 and J usage is TRBJ2-1; 8 bases are shared with TRBD2. V was pared by 6 bases and J by 8 bases, with 12 bases of the junction left unmatched. This CDR3 spans 15 amino acids. CDR1 is MNHEY, CDR2 SVGAGI, per germline. The CDR3 DNA reads TGTGCCAGCAGCGCAATCGTAGCGGGAATCGATGAGCAGTTCTTC. Amino acids: CASSAIVAGIDEQFF.

The chain combines TRBV6-1 with TRBJ1-2; the D gene is possibly TRBD1 (6 bases). V was shortened by 3 bases and J by 7 bases, with 12 bases between the two germline ends. The length of the CDR3 is 13 residues. CDR1 MNHNS and CDR2 SASEGT come from the germline V gene. The CDR3 loop reads CASSERGRSGYTF. The CDR3 DNA sequence: TGTGCCAGCAGTGAGCGGGGGCGAAGTGGCTACACCTTC.

This clone showed up just once. This chain links TRBV24-1 with TRBJ2-1; possibly TRBD1 for D (6 bases). This CDR3 is 16 amino acids long. Germline assignment: CDR1 KGHDR and CDR2 SFDVKD. Trimming took 3 bases from V and 7 from J, leaving 18 bases between them. This chain's CDR3 is CATSDPNRAPSNEQFF. The CDR3 DNA follows: TGTGCCACCAGTGATCCTAACAGGGCCCCCTCAAATGAGCAGTTCTTC.

The DNA of the CDR3 is TGTGCCAGCAGCAGGAGGGAAGGGCAGCCCCAGCATTTT. Amino acid sequence: CASSRREGQPQHF. This chain links TRBV7-3 with TRBJ1-5; D unresolved. V was trimmed by 5 bases and J by 7 bases, leaving 12 bases between them. CDR3 length: 13 amino acids. Germline V gene data show CDR1 as SGHTA and CDR2 as FQGTGA.

The chain employs TRBV9 and TRBJ2-5; D is unresolved. The V end lost 3 bases, the J end lost 2 bases, and 2 bases lay between the germline ends. The germline V gene has CDR1 SGDLS and CDR2 YYNGEE. The CDR3 has 11 residues. In nucleotides, the CDR3 is TGTGCCAGCAGCGCGCAAGAGACCCAGTACTTC. It yields the protein CASSAQETQYF.

This clone was detected only a few times. This chain links TRBV5-8 with TRBJ1-1; D is possibly TRBD1 (5 bases). This CDR3 has 12 amino acids. V was trimmed by 5 bases and J by 1 base, leaving 6 bases between them. CDR1 and CDR2 (germline): SGHTS, YDEGEE. In DNA form, the CDR3 reads TGTGCCAGCAGAAGGGGGAACACTGAAGCTTTCTTT. Translating gives CASRRGNTEAFF.

The chain uses TRBV19 and TRBJ1-5; D is uncertain. Germline V gives CDR1 LNHDA, CDR2 SQIVND (reference sequence). The CDR3 covers 12 residues. V lost 3 bases to trimming and J lost 5 bases, with 5 bases between them. The CDR3 sequence is CASSIPYQPQHF. The CDR3 nucleotides read TGTGCCAGTAGTATTCCTTATCAGCCCCAGCATTTT.

CDR3 sequence (DNA): TGTGCCACCAGCAGAGTGGGGAGGGCTAACACTGAAGCTTTCTTT. The encoded protein is CATSRVGRANTEAFF. V is TRBV15 and J is TRBJ1-1; D remains unclear. Germline loops: CDR1 LNHNV, CDR2 YYDKDF (reference sequence). Trimming stripped 1 base from V and 2 bases from J, with 11 bases between. The CDR3 totals 15 residues.

The V gene is TRBV6-5, the J gene TRBJ1-2, with D maybe TRBD1 (5 bases). Per germline, CDR1 MNHEY and CDR2 SVGAGI. V lost 6 bases, J lost 8 bases, and 22 bases lay in between. The CDR3 loop spans 15 amino acids. This CDR3 reads CASRPAGGERRGYTF. In nucleotides, the CDR3 is TGTGCCAGCAGGCCCGCCGGGGGGGAGCGGCGAGGCTACACCTTC.

CDR3 in amino acids: CATRRPADTTDTQYF. CDR3 sequence (DNA): TGTGCCACCAGGAGACCGGCGGATACCACAGATACGCAGTATTTT. The chain is built from TRBV15 and TRBJ2-3, with D unclear. V gave up 6 bases and J gave up 2 bases, with 15 bases separating them. The CDR3 contains 15 residues. Looked up from germline, CDR1 is LNHNV and CDR2 is YYDKDF (reference sequence).

The chain uses TRBV2 and TRBJ1-2, with TRBD1 matching 8 bases. V was pared by 6 bases and J by 4 bases, with 7 bases of the junction left unmatched. The CDR3 has 14 residues. CDR1 SNHLY and CDR2 FYNNEI come from the germline V gene. This CDR3 is CASSRGQGSYGYTF. Here the CDR3 DNA reads TGTGCCAGCAGCCGCGGACAGGGTAGCTATGGCTACACCTTC.